This T cell receptor (beta chain) was documented in a study of response to subunit inactivated influenza vaccine. Study findings and constraints: With each seasonal influenza vaccination, the authors suggested, few new T cells are recruited.

One entry per CDR3 protein results from TCRdb running MiXCR on the RT-PCR reads. Of some 480,000 distinct CDR3 sequences in the sample, 9.5% to 12% were seen once. This clonotype has only a few counts. Antigen: not known. The material sequenced was PBMCs from blood, taken roughly 46 days after vaccination. The TCR sequence derives from a man in his fifties or sixties who received an inactivated influenza vaccine.

The CDR3 loop reads CAHPTIFGELFF. The CDR3 region has the DNA TGTGCCCACCCAACGATATTTGGGGAGCTGTTTTTT. The rearrangement uses TRBV7-9 and TRBJ2-2; D unresolved. Trimming left V 11 bases short and J 8 bases short, with 15 bases between. This CDR3 has 12 amino acids. Germline CDR1 and CDR2: SEHNR and FQNEAQ (reference sequence).